Below are 17 T cell receptor beta chains sequenced from a single sample in a study of shared T cell receptors in the human thymus. Data came from immunoSEQ multiplex PCR; TCRdb stores just in-frame clones and leaves some out. The sample consists of 600,000 to 900,000 clones, approximately 85% of them appearing once. A further study also used this sample, focusing on human thymus T cells.

Sequencing was carried out using thymocytes. All receptors come from a girl under three years old with a congenital heart defect.

This chain links TRBV5-6 with TRBJ2-7, with a possible D match to TRBD2 (5 bases). V dropped 1 base and J dropped 4 bases, with 15 bases sitting between them. The V gene's germline CDR1 is SGHDT and CDR2 YYEEEE. The CDR3 runs to 15 residues. The DNA of the CDR3 is TGTGCCAGCAGCTTGACGAGGGAACCCCCATACGAGCAGTACTTC. Protein product: CASSLTREPPYEQYF.

The rearrangement uses TRBV19 and TRBJ2-2; 8 nucleotides align to TRBD2. The CDR3 runs to 16 residues. With V trimmed by 5 bases and J by 6 bases, 11 bases remained unmatched. In germline, CDR1 is LNHDA, CDR2 SQIVND (reference sequence). CDR3 sequence reads: CASSRGTRRMSGELFF. The CDR3, as DNA: TGTGCCAGTAGTCGAGGGACTAGGAGAATGTCCGGGGAGCTGTTTTTT.

The chain has TRBV6-1 and TRBJ2-7, with D maybe TRBD1 (6 bases). The germline V and J ends were trimmed by 4 bases and 3 bases, with 25 bases remaining between them. This CDR3 is built from 18 residues. Germline V gene sequence: CDR1 MNHNS, CDR2 SASEGT. CDR3 nucleotides: TGTGCCAGCAGTGTCCTCCCCGGTACTTGGGACAAAAACTACGAGCAGTACTTC. It encodes CASSVLPGTWDKNYEQYF.

The V and J genes are TRBV5-1 and TRBJ1-1, with D possibly TRBD1 on 6 matching bases. Trimming took 1 base from V and 2 from J, leaving 12 bases between them. Germline V lookup: CDR1 SGHRS, CDR2 YFSETQ. The CDR3 is 15 residues long. DNA for the CDR3: TGCGCCAGCAGCTTGTCCGGGACATTAAACACTGAAGCTTTCTTT. Its protein is CASSLSGTLNTEAFF.

The V call is TRBV5-1, the J call TRBJ1-2; 7 nucleotides agree with TRBD1. Germline CDR1 is SGHRS and CDR2 is YFSETQ. With V trimmed by 7 bases and J by 4 bases, 7 bases remained unmatched. The CDR3 sequence is 13 residues long. CDR3 DNA sequence: TGCGCCAGCCGCCGGGACAGTTCCTATGGCTACACCTTC. It yields the protein CASRRDSSYGYTF. Drawing the rest from reference TRBV5-1 and TRBJ1-2, the complete variable domain is KAGVTQTPRYLIKTRGQQVTLSCSPISGHRSVSWYQQTPGQGLQFLFEYFSETQRNKGNFPGRFSGRQFSNSRSEMNVSTLELGDSALYLCASRRDSSYGYTFGSGTRLTVV.

V is TRBV5-1 and J is TRBJ2-7; 9 positions match TRBD1. Looked up from germline, CDR1 is SGHRS and CDR2 is YFSETQ. The J segment lost 3 bases and the V segment lost 3 bases, leaving 10 bases of the junction unmatched. This CDR3 spans 16 amino acids. The CDR3 is CASSSRAGQGHYEQYF. The CDR3 bases are TGCGCCAGCAGCTCACGGGCGGGACAGGGCCACTACGAGCAGTACTTC.

J is TRBJ1-2 and V is TRBV18; D uncertain. V lost 4 bases, J lost 5 bases, and 8 bases lay in between. This CDR3 has 12 residues. Per the germline V gene, CDR1 is KGHSH and CDR2 is LQKENI. CDR3 sequence reads: CASSHVLYGYTF. DNA for the CDR3: TGTGCCAGCTCACACGTCCTATATGGCTACACCTTC.

J is TRBJ1-2 and V is TRBV10-3, with D maybe TRBD1 (5 bases). V was pared by 3 bases and J by 3 bases, with 17 bases between. The CDR3 is 16 amino acids. CDR1 and CDR2 from the germline V gene are ENHRY and SYGVKD. This CDR3 is CAISDVSLGRDYGYTF. The CDR3 region has the DNA TGTGCCATCAGTGATGTATCGTTGGGGCGCGACTATGGCTACACCTTC.

The V gene is TRBV28, the J gene TRBJ2-3, with 7 positions matching TRBD1. V trimming: 7 bases; J trimming: 6 bases; junction bases outside the gene matches: 13. CDR3 length equals 15 residues. Germline V gene lookup returns CDR1 MDHEN and CDR2 SYDVKM. CDR3 residues: CASNGTRTGPDTQYF. The CDR3 DNA is TGTGCCAGCAACGGGACGAGGACAGGTCCGGATACGCAGTATTTT.

This chain links TRBV5-8 with TRBJ1-2; D is ambiguous. Trimming stripped 0 bases from V and 7 bases from J, with 7 bases between. CDR3 length equals 12 residues. The germline V gene encodes CDR1 SGHTS and CDR2 YDEGEE. CDR3 coding DNA: TGTGCCAGCAGCTTGGTGTCGAGTGGCTACACCTTC. Translated: CASSLVSSGYTF.

This clone has a single count. Other DNA sequences in this specimen translate into the identical CDR3. CDR3 sequence (DNA): TGCGCCAGCAGCCAAGGGACAGGTAGCAATCAGCCCCAGCATTTT. It codes for CASSQGTGSNQPQHF. This sequence joins TRBV4-3 and TRBJ1-5; 7 bases line up with TRBD1. This CDR3 is built from 15 residues. The germline V gene encodes CDR1 LGHNA and CDR2 YSLEER. The V and J ends lost 1 base and 0 bases, in that order; junction bases with no gene match: 0.

The table lists this clone with a few counts. The V and J genes are TRBV7-9 and TRBJ2-5; 11 bases are shared with TRBD2. The CDR3 has 18 amino acids. Germline V gene lookup returns CDR1 SEHNR and CDR2 FQNEAQ (reference sequence). The junction had 7 bases not matched to a gene; V was cut back by 1 base and J by 0 bases. In DNA form, the CDR3 reads TGTGCCAGCAGCTTAGTTGGGCCTAGCGGGGGGCACCAAGAGACCCAGTACTTC. As protein: CASSLVGPSGGHQETQYF.

This clone was observed once. This rearrangement joins TRBV27 to TRBJ1-2; TRBD1 is a possible D gene (6 bases). Trimming removed 5 bases from V and 5 bases from J, with 9 bases in between. CDR3 length: 12 amino acids. Germline V gives CDR1 MNHEY, CDR2 SMNVEV (reference sequence). The chain's CDR3 is CASSPRGYGYTF. The CDR3 DNA is TGTGCCAGCAGTCCCAGGGGATATGGCTACACCTTC.

The chain is built from TRBV5-4 and TRBJ2-6, with a tentative D call TRBD1 (6 bases). This CDR3 is 16 amino acids long. Germline V gives CDR1 SGHNT, CDR2 YYREEE (reference sequence). V was pared by 4 bases and J by 0 bases, with 11 bases between. CDR3 in amino acids: CASSLGQNSGANVLTF. CDR3 nucleotides: TGTGCCAGCAGCCTGGGACAAAACTCTGGGGCCAACGTCCTGACTTTC.

V is TRBV5-1 and J is TRBJ2-2; TRBD2 matches at 8 bases. V was pared by 6 bases and J by 4 bases, with 5 bases of the junction left unmatched. Germline-derived CDR1 and CDR2 are SGHRS and YFSETQ. The CDR3 is made up of 14 amino acids. The CDR3 protein is CASMRGDGTGELFF. The CDR3 DNA sequence: TGCGCCAGCATGCGGGGGGATGGCACCGGGGAGCTGTTTTTT.

V usage is TRBV4-1 and J usage is TRBJ1-1; 8 bases align to TRBD1. The V gene's germline CDR1 is MGHRA and CDR2 YSYEKL. CDR3 size: 20 residues. Unmatched junction bases numbered 15, after V lost 0 bases and J lost 0 bases. CDR3 nucleotides: TGCGCCAGCAGCCAAGATAACCCGGGGCTGAACAGGGGGTTGAACACTGAAGCTTTCTTT. Protein sequence: CASSQDNPGLNRGLNTEAFF.

This sequence joins TRBV5-4 and TRBJ2-6; 10 bases line up with TRBD1. There are 19 residues in the CDR3. Germline V gives CDR1 SGHNT, CDR2 YYREEE (reference sequence). Unmatched junction bases numbered 7, after V lost 1 base and J lost 0 bases. The CDR3 nucleotides are TGTGCCAGCAGCTTGACGGGACAGGGGACCCCCTCTGGGGCCAACGTCCTGACTTTC. It encodes CASSLTGQGTPSGANVLTF.